Below, 5 T cell receptor beta chains from the same sample are listed, as sequenced in a study of blood T cell repertoires in COVID-19. Libraries were prepared by immunoSEQ multiplex PCR; TCRdb keeps only in-frame clonotypes and omits some of them. The table shows some 180,000 clones, with over 80% occurring only once. The sequenced sample was peripheral blood. The source of these receptors is a woman in her sixties or seventies with COVID-19, enrolled during active disease.

This chain connects TRBV5-1 to TRBJ2-3, with a tentative D call TRBD2 (5 bases). This CDR3 has 15 amino acids. With 3 bases removed from V and 1 base from J, the gap between germline ends came to 12 bases. CDR1 and CDR2 from the germline V gene are SGHRS and YFSETQ. The CDR3 protein is CASSSGKPGTDTQYF. The CDR3 nucleotides are TGCGCCAGCAGCTCCGGGAAACCGGGCACAGATACGCAGTATTTT. The variable domain in full, completed from reference TRBV5-1 and TRBJ2-3, reads KAGVTQTPRYLIKTRGQQVTLSCSPISGHRSVSWYQQTPGQGLQFLFEYFSETQRNKGNFPGRFSGRQFSNSRSEMNVSTLELGDSALYLCASSSGKPGTDTQYFGPGTRLTVL.

This rearrangement joins TRBV7-8 to TRBJ2-1, with D perhaps TRBD2 (5 bases). The CDR3 has 15 amino acids. Trimming pared 4 bases from V and 2 bases from J, leaving 12 bases between. The germline CDR1 and CDR2 sequences are SGHVS and FQNEAQ. CDR3 nucleotide sequence: TGTGCCAGCAGCTCGGCTAGCAGAACCTACAATGAGCAGTTCTTC. It codes for CASSSASRTYNEQFF.

V gene TRBV18 combines with J gene TRBJ1-1; the match to TRBD1 covers 7 bases. The CDR3 contains 14 residues. With 1 base clipped from V and 5 bases from J, the junction kept 4 bases outside the gene matches. Germline V lookup: CDR1 KGHSH, CDR2 LQKENI. The CDR3 region has the DNA TGTGCCAGCTCACCACGGGACAGCGGGACTGAAGCTTTCTTT. Translating gives CASSPRDSGTEAFF.

This chain connects TRBV7-8 to TRBJ2-3; 7 bases fit TRBD2. The CDR3 spans 15 residues. V was clipped by 5 bases and J by 2 bases; unmatched bases: 7. Germline lookup yields CDR1 SGHVS and CDR2 FQNEAQ. The CDR3 sequence: CASSPLAVVTDTQYF. The CDR3 DNA reads TGTGCCAGCAGCCCCCTAGCGGTAGTCACAGATACGCAGTATTTT.

The V call is TRBV28, the J call TRBJ1-1, with D perhaps TRBD1 (5 bases). V dropped 5 bases and J dropped 1 base, with 8 bases sitting between them. This CDR3 comprises 13 residues. From germline, CDR1 is MDHEN and CDR2 SYDVKM. The CDR3: CASSRDWNTEAFF. CDR3 nucleotide sequence: TGTGCCAGCAGTAGGGACTGGAACACTGAAGCTTTCTTT.